This entry is about one TCR beta chain. The sample belongs to a study of CD8 T cells in Susac syndrome. CDR1 and CDR2 (germline): GTSNPN, SVGIG (reference sequence). The CDR3 totals 16 residues. The J segment lost 3 bases and the V segment lost 3 bases, leaving 12 bases of the junction unmatched. Random hexamers served to reverse transcribe roughly 0.45 to 1 ug RNA. TCRdb re-called the immunoSEQ multiplex PCR reads with MiXCR, one entry per CDR3 protein. The table shows hundreds of thousands of distinct CDR3 sequences, with 85% to 90% occurring only once. This chain uses TRBV30 with TRBJ1-2; 8 nucleotides line up with TRBD1. The source is a human donor with multiple sclerosis. Sequenced: CD8+ T cells from PBMCs. CDR3 nucleotide sequence: TGTGCCTGGAGGATGGAGGACAGGGTGCCTTACTATGGCTACACCTTC. Protein sequence: CAWRMEDRVPYYGYTF.